Listed here are 8 T cell receptor beta chains from one sample, sequenced in a study of cytomegalovirus exposure and HLA in healthy donors. The study ran its PCR with 60 Vbeta and 13 Jbeta primers. TCRdb's copy holds only in-frame clones and misses some; the assay was immunoSEQ multiplex PCR. The sample includes about 180,000 clones, about 79% seen only once; the top ten take under 8%. The sequenced material came from PBMCs. All receptors come from a man aged 35 to 55 in good health and CMV-seropositive.

The rearrangement joins TRBV5-4 to TRBJ2-7, with D maybe TRBD2 (7 bases). Germline loops: CDR1 SGHNT, CDR2 YYREEE (reference sequence). Trimming cost V 3 bases and J 5 bases, with 18 bases left between them. This CDR3 contains 15 residues. The CDR3 protein is CASSSGGRGSHEQYF. The DNA of the CDR3 is TGTGCCAGCAGCTCGGGGGGCAGGGGATCCCACGAGCAGTACTTC.

As concerns this clone: At one of its ends the junction is not consistent with the germline gene, which may arise from a read error. The chain uses TRBV5-6 and TRBJ2-6; a possible D gene is TRBD1 (6 bases). Germline CDR1 reads SGHDT; CDR2 reads YYEEEE. The CDR3 runs to 16 residues. This CDR3 is CASSVLQGSGANGLTF. The CDR3 DNA reads as TGTGCCAGCAGCGTACTACAGGGCTCTGGGGCCAACGGCCTGACTTTC.

This clone came up once. CDR3 bases: TGTGCCAGCAGAGGCGGACTAGCGGGAGAGGGCGAGCAGTACTTC. Translation: CASRGGLAGEGEQYF. The chain carries TRBV2 and TRBJ2-7, with 13 bases identical to TRBD2. Germline CDR1 reads SNHLY; CDR2 reads FYNNEI. The CDR3 is made up of 15 amino acids. The J segment lost 6 bases and the V segment lost 6 bases, leaving 8 bases of the junction unmatched.

This chain connects TRBV5-1 to TRBJ2-3; D gene ambiguous. This CDR3 has 14 amino acids. V lost 0 bases and J 2 bases, leaving 7 bases between the germline ends. Germline V gives CDR1 SGHRS, CDR2 YFSETQ. CDR3 amino acids: CASSLGADTDTQYF. CDR3 nucleotide sequence: TGCGCCAGCAGCTTGGGTGCAGACACAGATACGCAGTATTTT.

The chain combines TRBV5-1 with TRBJ2-1; unclear D gene. The CDR3 covers 14 residues. V lost 4 bases and J lost 0, with 8 bases in between. CDR1 SGHRS and CDR2 YFSETQ come from the germline V gene. Here the CDR3 reads CASSGGSSYNEQFF. CDR3 sequence (DNA): TGCGCCAGCAGCGGCGGTAGCTCCTACAATGAGCAGTTCTTC.

The DNA for the CDR3 is TGCGCCAGCAGCTTGGAGTTCGGGGGGAAAAACATTCAGTACTTC. Translated: CASSLEFGGKNIQYF. The rearrangement joins TRBV5-1 to TRBJ2-4, with 7 nucleotides matching TRBD2. Trimming removed 0 bases from V and 4 bases from J; junction bases left unmatched: 4. CDR1 SGHRS and CDR2 YFSETQ come from the germline V gene. CDR3 length: 15 amino acids.

The chain recombines TRBV4-1 with TRBJ1-2; D perhaps matches TRBD1 (6 bases). The CDR3 sequence is 16 residues long. Germline CDR1 and CDR2: MGHRA and YSYEKL. V was pared by 1 base and J by 8 bases, with 20 bases between. CDR3 residues: CASSQGGQPGFGGYTF. The CDR3 DNA reads as TGCGCCAGCAGCCAAGGGGGGCAGCCGGGGTTCGGAGGCTACACCTTC.

The chain uses TRBV5-1 and TRBJ2-7; D gene ambiguous. The CDR3 extends over 12 amino acids. Germline lookup yields CDR1 SGHRS and CDR2 YFSETQ. Deletions cut 7 bases from V and 6 bases from J, with 14 bases between. The CDR3 loop reads CASGKAFPEQYF. CDR3 DNA sequence: TGCGCCAGCGGAAAAGCGTTCCCCGAGCAGTACTTC.